These 16 T cell receptor beta chains originate from one sample sequenced in a study of blood T cells in healthy people across ages. Sample-barcoded 5' priming and a J-beta primer mix drove a second PCR of roughly 7 to 11 cycles. TCRdb redid the calling of the 5' RACE reads with MiXCR, one entry per CDR3 protein. The sample contains roughly 1.7 million distinct CDR3 sequences, approximately 32% of which appear only once. The sequenced sample consisted of blood. The receptors shown here come from a woman in her thirties in good health.

The V gene is TRBV4-2, the J gene TRBJ2-5; 8 bases map to TRBD2. V shed 5 bases and J 5 bases; nucleotides not matched to a gene: 16. This CDR3 has 17 residues. The V gene's germline CDR1 is LGHNA and CDR2 YNFKEQ. CDR3: CASSTSRRGGLGETQYF. Written as DNA, the CDR3 is TGTGCCAGCAGCACTTCGAGACGGGGGGGCCTCGGGGAGACCCAGTACTTC.

This clonotype was detected only a few times. The chain is built from TRBV5-1 and TRBJ2-3; perhaps D is TRBD1 or TRBD2 (5 bases each). The CDR3 runs 13 residues. Germline loops: CDR1 SGHRS, CDR2 YFSETQ. The ends were cut back, 6 bases at V and 2 bases at J, with 10 bases in the middle. CDR3 bases: TGCGCCAGCAAAACGGGGCTCACAGATACGCAGTATTTT. This translates into CASKTGLTDTQYF. Using reference TRBV5-1 and TRBJ2-3 for the parts outside the CDR3, the full variable domain is KAGVTQTPRYLIKTRGQQVTLSCSPISGHRSVSWYQQTPGQGLQFLFEYFSETQRNKGNFPGRFSGRQFSNSRSEMNVSTLELGDSALYLCASKTGLTDTQYFGPGTRLTVL.

In its sample, this clonotype was seen many times. In DNA form, the CDR3 reads TGTGCCATCAGTGAGAATATCGGGATCATAGGGGATGAGCAGTACTTC. It translates to CAISENIGIIGDEQYF. The rearrangement uses TRBV10-3 and TRBJ2-7, with D possibly being TRBD1 or TRBD2 (5 bases each). CDR1 is ENHRY, CDR2 SYGVKD, per germline. V was pared by 2 bases and J by 7 bases, with 21 bases between. This CDR3 region has 16 residues.

J is TRBJ2-3 and V is TRBV20-1; perhaps TRBD1 as D (5 bases). The V gene's germline CDR1 is DFQATT and CDR2 SNEGSKA (reference sequence). The CDR3 loop spans 13 amino acids. Trimming left V 6 bases short and J 3 bases short, with 13 bases between. CDR3 region: CSARFRTTDTQYF. The CDR3 nucleotides are TGCAGTGCCAGGTTTAGGACAACAGATACGCAGTATTTT.

This clonotype was seen repeatedly, ten times or more. The V and J genes are TRBV5-6 and TRBJ2-5, with D perhaps TRBD2 (5 bases). V shed 4 bases and J shed 0 bases, with 10 bases lying between them. Germline V gene data show CDR1 as SGHDT and CDR2 as YYEEEE. This CDR3 comprises 14 residues. The CDR3: CASSRGLYQETQYF. The CDR3 DNA sequence: TGTGCCAGCAGCCGCGGACTGTACCAAGAGACCCAGTACTTC.

The chain employs TRBV12-3 or TRBV12-4 and TRBJ2-7, with D tentatively TRBD2 (6 bases). V gave up 4 bases and J gave up 6 bases, with 16 bases separating them. The CDR3 totals 14 residues. CDR3: CASSWRALSREQYF. CDR3 bases: TGTGCCAGCAGTTGGAGGGCGCTGTCGCGCGAGCAGTACTTC.

This clonotype was recorded many times. The V call is TRBV7-9, the J call TRBJ2-7; 8 bases line up with TRBD1. Germline V gene data show CDR1 as SEHNR and CDR2 as FQNEAQ (reference sequence). The CDR3 has 15 amino acids. V was pared by 5 bases and J by 2 bases, with 8 bases of the junction left unmatched. In DNA, the CDR3 is TGTGCCAGCAGCCCCGACAGGGGCCTAACCTACGAGCAGTACTTC. It specifies CASSPDRGLTYEQYF.

The chain joins TRBV15 to TRBJ2-1, with a possible D match to TRBD1 (5 bases). CDR3 length: 14 residues. V was clipped by 5 bases and J by 2 bases, with 10 bases between them. The germline gives CDR1 LNHNV, CDR2 YYDKDF (reference sequence). The CDR3 protein is CATSERGTYNEQFF. The CDR3 DNA follows: TGTGCCACCAGCGAAAGGGGCACCTACAATGAGCAGTTCTTC.

Points on this clonotype: This may arise from a read error, as a much more abundant clone is one base away. The chain uses TRBV29-1 and TRBJ2-7; no definite D call. V lost 3 bases and J 2 bases, leaving 8 bases between the germline ends. Germline V gene lookup returns CDR1 SQVTM and CDR2 ANQGSEA. This CDR3 contains 12 residues. The CDR3 is CSVDLDAYEQYF. CDR3 in DNA: TGCAGCGTTGATTTAGATGCCTACGAGCAGTACTTC.

V gene TRBV9 combines with J gene TRBJ2-3; 11 nucleotides agree with TRBD2. Trimming cost V 3 bases and J 3 bases; bases outside gene matches: 9. The CDR3 totals 17 residues. CDR1 SGDLS and CDR2 YYNGEE come from the germline V gene. CDR3: CASSAGTGTSGTDTQYF. The CDR3 region has the DNA TGTGCCAGCAGCGCTGGGACCGGGACTAGCGGAACAGATACGCAGTATTTT.

Turning to this clonotype: Compared with germline, one end of the junction differs, possibly owing to a read error. This chain connects TRBV3-1 to TRBJ2-1; D call uncertain. The CDR3 runs to 14 residues. Germline V CDR1 and CDR2: LGHDT, YNNKEL (reference sequence). The CDR3 sequence: CASSQSGSYSEQFF. The CDR3 nucleotides are TGTGCCAGCAGCCAGTCCGGCTCCTACAGTGAGCAGTTCTTC.

This clonotype showed up just a few times. The CDR3 sequence: CASSPEARGQSQYF. In DNA form, the CDR3 reads TGCGCCAGCAGTCCCGAGGCCCGAGGTCAATCGCAGTATTTT. V usage is TRBV5-1 and J usage is TRBJ2-3; unclear D gene. Germline-derived CDR1 and CDR2 are SGHRS and YFSETQ. The CDR3 has 14 residues. The V end was cut by 5 bases, the J end by 10 bases, with 20 bases between.

The chain links TRBV3-1 to TRBJ2-1; TRBD2 agrees at 8 bases. The ends lost 0 bases at V and 0 bases at J; junction bases unmatched: 7. This CDR3 spans 18 amino acids. Germline V lookup: CDR1 LGHDT, CDR2 YNNKEL (reference sequence). The CDR3 protein is CASSQDTWSGSSYNEQFF. DNA for the CDR3: TGTGCCAGCAGCCAAGATACCTGGAGCGGGAGCTCCTACAATGAGCAGTTCTTC.

This chain joins TRBV24-1 and TRBJ1-5, with D perhaps TRBD1 (6 bases). Germline V gives CDR1 KGHDR, CDR2 SFDVKD. V was shortened by 4 bases and J by 5 bases, with 11 bases between the two germline ends. The CDR3 runs 14 residues. The DNA for the CDR3 is TGTGCCACCAGTGAACAGGGCGGATATCAGCCCCAGCATTTT. Protein sequence: CATSEQGGYQPQHF.

This clonotype occurred a few times. This sequence joins TRBV7-9 and TRBJ2-7, with D tentatively TRBD2 (5 bases). V was clipped by 5 bases and J by 5 bases, with 19 bases between them. Germline lookup yields CDR1 SEHNR and CDR2 FQNEAQ (reference sequence). The CDR3 is made up of 15 amino acids. The CDR3 DNA reads TGTGCCAGCAGCCCCTGGGGTACCGGCGGGCACGAGCAGTACTTC. Its translation: CASSPWGTGGHEQYF.

The V and J genes are TRBV12-3 or TRBV12-4 and TRBJ2-1; 8 bases line up with TRBD1. Trimming cost V 9 bases and J 8 bases; bases outside gene matches: 9. This CDR3 is built from 13 residues. The CDR3 region has the DNA TGTGCCAGTCGGCCAGGGGGCTGGGATGAGCAGTTCTTC. It encodes CASRPGGWDEQFF.